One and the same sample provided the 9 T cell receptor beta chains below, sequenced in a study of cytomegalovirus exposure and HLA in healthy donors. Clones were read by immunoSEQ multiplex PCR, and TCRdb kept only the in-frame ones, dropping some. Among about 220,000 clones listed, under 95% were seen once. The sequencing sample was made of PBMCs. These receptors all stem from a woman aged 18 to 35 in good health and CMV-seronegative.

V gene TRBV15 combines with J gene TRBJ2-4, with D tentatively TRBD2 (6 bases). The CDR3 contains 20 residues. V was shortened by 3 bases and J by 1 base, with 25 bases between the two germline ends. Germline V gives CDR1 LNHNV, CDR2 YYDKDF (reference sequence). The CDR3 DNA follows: TGTGCCACCAGCAGGGGGAGAACCGGGACGCTCGGAGGGGCCAAAAACATTCAGTACTTC. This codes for CATSRGRTGTLGGAKNIQYF.

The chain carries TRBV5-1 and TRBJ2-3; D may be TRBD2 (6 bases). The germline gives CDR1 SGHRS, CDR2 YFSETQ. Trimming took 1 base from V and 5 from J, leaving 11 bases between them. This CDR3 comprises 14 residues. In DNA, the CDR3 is TGCGCCAGCAGCTTGCCGGGAGAGGTAGATACGCAGTATTTT. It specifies CASSLPGEVDTQYF. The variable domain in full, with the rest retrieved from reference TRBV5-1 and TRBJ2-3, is KAGVTQTPRYLIKTRGQQVTLSCSPISGHRSVSWYQQTPGQGLQFLFEYFSETQRNKGNFPGRFSGRQFSNSRSEMNVSTLELGDSALYLCASSLPGEVDTQYFGPGTRLTVL.

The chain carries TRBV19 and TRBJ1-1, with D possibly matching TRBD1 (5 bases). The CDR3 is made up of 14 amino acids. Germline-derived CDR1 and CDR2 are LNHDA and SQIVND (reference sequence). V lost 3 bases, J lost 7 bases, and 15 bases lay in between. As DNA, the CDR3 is TGTGCCAGTAGTATCCCCGACAGTGCCCTTGAAGCTTTCTTT. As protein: CASSIPDSALEAFF.

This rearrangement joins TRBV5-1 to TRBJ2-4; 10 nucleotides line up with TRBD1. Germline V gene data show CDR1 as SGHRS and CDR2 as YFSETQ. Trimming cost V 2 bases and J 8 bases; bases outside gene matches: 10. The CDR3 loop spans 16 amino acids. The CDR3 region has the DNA TGCGCCAGCAGCTTCGGCACGGGACAGGGGAGATACATTCAGTACTTC. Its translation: CASSFGTGQGRYIQYF.

CDR3 amino acids: CASSLQGMDTQYF. The CDR3 region has the DNA TGCGCCAGCAGCTTACAGGGCATGGATACGCAGTATTTT. The chain employs TRBV5-1 and TRBJ2-3; D perhaps matches TRBD1 (6 bases). Looked up from germline, CDR1 is SGHRS and CDR2 is YFSETQ. The CDR3 runs 13 residues. Trimming took 2 bases from V and 6 from J, leaving 10 bases between them.

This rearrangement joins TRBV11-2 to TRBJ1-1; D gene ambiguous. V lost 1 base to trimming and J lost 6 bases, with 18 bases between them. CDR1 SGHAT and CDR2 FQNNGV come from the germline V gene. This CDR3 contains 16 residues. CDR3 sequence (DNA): TGTGCCAGCAGCTTAGGGGCAGCGGCCTGGTATCCTGAAGCTTTCTTT. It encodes CASSLGAAAWYPEAFF. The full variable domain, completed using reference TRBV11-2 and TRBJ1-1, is EAGVAQSPRYKIIEKRQSVAFWCNPISGHATLYWYQQILGQGPKLLIQFQNNGVVDDSQLPKDRFSAERLKGVDSTLKIQPAKLEDSAVYLCASSLGAAAWYPEAFFGQGTRLTVV.

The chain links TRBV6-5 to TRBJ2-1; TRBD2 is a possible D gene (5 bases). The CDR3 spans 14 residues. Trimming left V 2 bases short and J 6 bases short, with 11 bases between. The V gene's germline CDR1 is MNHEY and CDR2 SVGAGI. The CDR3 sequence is CASSYEGWGNEQFF. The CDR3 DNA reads TGTGCCAGCAGTTACGAGGGCTGGGGCAATGAGCAGTTCTTC.

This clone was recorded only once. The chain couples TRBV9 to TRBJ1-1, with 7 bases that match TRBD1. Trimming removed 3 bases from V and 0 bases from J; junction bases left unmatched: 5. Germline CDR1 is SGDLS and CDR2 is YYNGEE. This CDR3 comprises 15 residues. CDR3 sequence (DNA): TGTGCCAGCAGCGCGTGGGGACAGTTGAACACTGAAGCTTTCTTT. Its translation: CASSAWGQLNTEAFF.

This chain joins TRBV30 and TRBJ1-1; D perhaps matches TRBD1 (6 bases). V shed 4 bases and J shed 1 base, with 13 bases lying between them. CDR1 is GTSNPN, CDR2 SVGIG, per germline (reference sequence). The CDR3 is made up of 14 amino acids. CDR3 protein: CAWKYRQENTEAFF. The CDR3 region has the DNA TGTGCCTGGAAATACAGACAGGAGAACACTGAAGCTTTCTTT.